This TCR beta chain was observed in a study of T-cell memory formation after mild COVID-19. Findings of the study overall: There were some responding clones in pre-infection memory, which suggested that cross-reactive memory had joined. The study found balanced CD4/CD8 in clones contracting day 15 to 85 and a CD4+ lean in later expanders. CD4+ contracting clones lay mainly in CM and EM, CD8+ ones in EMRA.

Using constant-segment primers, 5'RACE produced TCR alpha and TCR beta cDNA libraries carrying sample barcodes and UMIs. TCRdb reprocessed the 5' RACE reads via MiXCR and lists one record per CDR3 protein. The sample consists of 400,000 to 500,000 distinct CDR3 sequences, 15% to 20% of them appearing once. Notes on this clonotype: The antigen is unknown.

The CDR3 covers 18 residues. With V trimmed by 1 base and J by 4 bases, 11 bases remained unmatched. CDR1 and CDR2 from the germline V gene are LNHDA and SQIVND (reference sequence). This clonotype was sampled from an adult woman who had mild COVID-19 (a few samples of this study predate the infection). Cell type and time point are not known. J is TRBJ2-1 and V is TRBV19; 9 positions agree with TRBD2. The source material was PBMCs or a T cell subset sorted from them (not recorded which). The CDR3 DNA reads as TGTGCCAGTAGTATAGGGGGCGGGAGGGTTCTTTCGTACAATGAGCAGTTCTTC. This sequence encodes CASSIGGGRVLSYNEQFF. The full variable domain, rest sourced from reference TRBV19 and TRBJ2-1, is DGGITQSPKYLFRKEGQNVTLSCEQNLNHDAMYWYRQDPGQGLRLIYYSQIVNDFQKGDIAEGYSVSREKKESFPLTVTSAQKNPTAFYLCASSIGGGRVLSYNEQFFGPGTRLTVL.